This TCR beta chain was observed in a study of CD8 T cells in ankylosing spondylitis. Whole-study findings and limits: Reports say disease-linked clones showed up significantly more in matched ankylosing spondylitis synovial fluid. In the blood and synovial fluid of reactive arthritis, some motif variants had been previously reported. In ankylosing spondylitis blood, a motif of eight highly homologous TCR beta variants appeared characteristic.

For TCR beta, libraries came from quantitative 5'-RACE with molecular barcodes. TCRdb passed the 5' RACE reads through MiXCR, listing each CDR3 protein once. The repertoire consists of around 150,000 distinct CDR3 sequences, with roughly 11% occurring once and the leading ten covering almost 30%. This clonotype was seen at least ten times. No antigen is known for it. This CDR3 spans 16 amino acids. The V segment lost 2 bases and the J segment 2 bases; nucleotides outside the gene matches: 4. Looked up from germline, CDR1 is MGHRA and CDR2 is YSYEKL. The clonotype was recovered from a male donor with ankylosing spondylitis or in good health (not recorded which). Sequencing was carried out using blood, either unsorted or a sorted T cell fraction (not recorded which). The V call is TRBV4-1, the J call TRBJ2-2, with TRBD1 matching over 8 bases. The CDR3: CASSQRTGSNTGELFF. CDR3 in DNA: TGCGCCAGCAGCCAACGGACAGGGTCCAACACCGGGGAGCTGTTTTTT.